This TCR beta chain was identified during a study of cytotoxic CD8 clonotypes in ibrutinib-treated CLL. In the study overall: Responses: approximately 24 partial, 2 complete; after median 68 months, roughly 14 stayed remitted, around twelve progressed. The study recorded mean values of about 260,000 productive templates and approximately 90,000 productive rearrangements per sample.

Only in-frame clones appear in the TCRdb table, and some are missing; sequencing was by immunoSEQ multiplex PCR. The table includes approximately 7,100 clones, approximately 80% detected once. Trimming at V came to 6 bases and at J to 0 bases, leaving 8 bases not matched to a gene. This CDR3 is 15 amino acids long. Germline loops: CDR1 SGHRS, CDR2 YFSETQ. A single count supports this clone. This chain uses TRBV5-1 with TRBJ2-7, with 8 positions matching TRBD1. The starting material was PBMCs, obtained before ibrutinib treatment. The TCR was taken from a human donor with chronic lymphocytic leukemia. The CDR3 here is CASMQGATSSYEQYF. The CDR3 DNA reads as TGCGCCAGCATGCAGGGGGCGACGAGCTCCTACGAGCAGTACTTC.